This T cell receptor beta chain is from a study of T cell changes during pregnancy in multiple sclerosis. Clones were read by immunoSEQ multiplex PCR, and TCRdb kept only the in-frame ones, dropping some. The sample shows about 32,000 clones, nearly 90% of them seen only once. The CDR3 runs to 18 residues. Germline V gene lookup returns CDR1 SGHVS and CDR2 FQNEAQ. With V trimmed by 4 bases and J by 2 bases, 9 bases remained unmatched. This chain uses TRBV7-8 with TRBJ2-1; 12 nucleotides agree with TRBD2. This receptor was identified in a female donor with multiple sclerosis, enrolled in a pregnancy study. This sample comprised CD8+ T cells from peripheral blood mononuclear cells, obtained in the third trimester of pregnancy. The CDR3 loop reads CASSYSELAGGTYNEQFF. The DNA of the CDR3 is TGTGCCAGCAGCTATAGCGAGCTAGCGGGAGGGACCTACAATGAGCAGTTCTTC.